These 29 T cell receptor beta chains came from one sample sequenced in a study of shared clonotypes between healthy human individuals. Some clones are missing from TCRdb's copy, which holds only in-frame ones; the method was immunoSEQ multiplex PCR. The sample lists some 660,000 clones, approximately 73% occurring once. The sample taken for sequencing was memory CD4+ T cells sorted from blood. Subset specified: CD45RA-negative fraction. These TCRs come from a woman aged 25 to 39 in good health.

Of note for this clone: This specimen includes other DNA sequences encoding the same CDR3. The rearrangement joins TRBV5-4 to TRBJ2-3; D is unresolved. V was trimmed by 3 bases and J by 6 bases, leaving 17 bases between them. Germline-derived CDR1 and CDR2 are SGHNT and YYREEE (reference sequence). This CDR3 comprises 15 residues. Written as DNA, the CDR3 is TGTGCCAGCAGCTCGCCCGTTGGGCGTGCTGATACGCAGTATTTT. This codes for CASSSPVGRADTQYF. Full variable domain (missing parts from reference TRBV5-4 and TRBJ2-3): ETGVTQSPTHLIKTRGQQVTLRCSSQSGHNTVSWYQQALGQGPQFIFQYYREEENGRGNFPPRFSGLQFPNYSSELNVNALELDDSALYLCASSSPVGRADTQYFGPGTRLTVL.

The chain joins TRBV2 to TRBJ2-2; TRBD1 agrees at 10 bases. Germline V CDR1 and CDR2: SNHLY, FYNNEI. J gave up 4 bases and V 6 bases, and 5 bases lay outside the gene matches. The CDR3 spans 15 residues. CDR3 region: CASRPGQGITGELFF. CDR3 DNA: TGTGCCAGCAGACCGGGACAGGGGATCACCGGGGAGCTGTTTTTT. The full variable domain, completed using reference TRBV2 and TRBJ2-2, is EPEVTQTPSHQVTQMGQEVILRCVPISNHLYFYWYRQILGQKVEFLVSFYNNEISEKSEIFDDQFSVERPDGSNFTLKIRSTKLEDSAMYFCASRPGQGITGELFFGEGSRLTVL.

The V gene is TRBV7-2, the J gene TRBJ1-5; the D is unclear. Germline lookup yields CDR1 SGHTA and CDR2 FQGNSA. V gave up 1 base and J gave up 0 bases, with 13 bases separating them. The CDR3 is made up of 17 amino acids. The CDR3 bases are TGTGCCAGCAGCTTAGATGTCGGGTCCAATAGCAATCAGCCCCAGCATTTT. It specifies CASSLDVGSNSNQPQHF.

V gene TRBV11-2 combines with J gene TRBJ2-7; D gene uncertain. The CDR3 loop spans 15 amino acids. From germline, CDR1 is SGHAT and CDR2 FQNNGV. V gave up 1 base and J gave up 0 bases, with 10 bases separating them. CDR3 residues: CASSLVERSSYEQYF. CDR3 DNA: TGTGCCAGCAGCTTAGTTGAGAGGAGCTCCTACGAGCAGTACTTC.

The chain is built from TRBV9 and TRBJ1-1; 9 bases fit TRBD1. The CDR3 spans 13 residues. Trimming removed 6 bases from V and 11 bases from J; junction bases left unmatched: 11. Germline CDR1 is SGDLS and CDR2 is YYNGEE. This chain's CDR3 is CASNKQGATPAFF. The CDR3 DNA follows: TGTGCCAGCAACAAACAGGGGGCGACCCCCGCTTTCTTT.

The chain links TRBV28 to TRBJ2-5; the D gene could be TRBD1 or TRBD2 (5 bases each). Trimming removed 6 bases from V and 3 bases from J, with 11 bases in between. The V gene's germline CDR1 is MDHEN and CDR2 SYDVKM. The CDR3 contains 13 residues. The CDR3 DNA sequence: TGTGCCAGCAGACCCGGGACGGAAGAGACCCAGTACTTC. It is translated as CASRPGTEETQYF.

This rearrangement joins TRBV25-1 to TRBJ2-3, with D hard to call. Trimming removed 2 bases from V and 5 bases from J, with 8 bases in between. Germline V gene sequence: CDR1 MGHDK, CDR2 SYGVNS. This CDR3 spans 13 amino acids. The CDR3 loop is CASSEGPVDTQYF. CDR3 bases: TGTGCCAGCAGTGAAGGGCCAGTAGATACGCAGTATTTT.

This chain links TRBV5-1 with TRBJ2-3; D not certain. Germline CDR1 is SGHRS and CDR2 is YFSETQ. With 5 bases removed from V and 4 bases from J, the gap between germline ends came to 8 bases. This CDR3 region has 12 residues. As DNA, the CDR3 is TGCGCCAGCAGGGGCTACGCAGATACGCAGTATTTT. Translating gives CASRGYADTQYF.

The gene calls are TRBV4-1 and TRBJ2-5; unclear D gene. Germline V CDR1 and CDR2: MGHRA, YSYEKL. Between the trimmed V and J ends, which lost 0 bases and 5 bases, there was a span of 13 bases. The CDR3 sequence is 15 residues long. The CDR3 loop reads CASSQEGAHGETQYF. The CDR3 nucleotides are TGCGCCAGCAGCCAAGAAGGAGCCCACGGGGAGACCCAGTACTTC.

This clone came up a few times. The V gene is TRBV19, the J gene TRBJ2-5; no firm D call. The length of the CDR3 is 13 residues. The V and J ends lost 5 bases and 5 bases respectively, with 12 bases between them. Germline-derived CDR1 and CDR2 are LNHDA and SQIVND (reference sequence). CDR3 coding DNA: TGTGCCAGTAGTCTAGGCGTTAGGGAGACCCAGTACTTC. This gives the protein CASSLGVRETQYF.

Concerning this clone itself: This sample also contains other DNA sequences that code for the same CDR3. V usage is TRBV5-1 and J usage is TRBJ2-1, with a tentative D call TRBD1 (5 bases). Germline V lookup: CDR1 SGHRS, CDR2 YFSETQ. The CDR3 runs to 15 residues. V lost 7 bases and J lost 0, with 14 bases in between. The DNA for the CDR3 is TGCGCCAGCTCGTTGGACACAACCTCCTACAATGAGCAGTTCTTC. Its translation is CASSLDTTSYNEQFF. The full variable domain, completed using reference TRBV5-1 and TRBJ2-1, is KAGVTQTPRYLIKTRGQQVTLSCSPISGHRSVSWYQQTPGQGLQFLFEYFSETQRNKGNFPGRFSGRQFSNSRSEMNVSTLELGDSALYLCASSLDTTSYNEQFFGPGTRLTVL.

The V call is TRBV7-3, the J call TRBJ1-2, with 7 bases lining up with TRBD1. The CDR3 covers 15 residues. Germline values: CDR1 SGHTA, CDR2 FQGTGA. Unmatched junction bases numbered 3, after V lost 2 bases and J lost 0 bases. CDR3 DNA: TGTGCCAGCAGCTTAGCAGGGGGGTCTAACTATGGCTACACCTTC. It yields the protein CASSLAGGSNYGYTF.

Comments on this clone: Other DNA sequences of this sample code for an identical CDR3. CDR3 bases: TGTGCCTGGAGTTTAAGAGGGCGCGAAGCTTTCTTT. Translation: CAWSLRGREAFF. The chain is built from TRBV30 and TRBJ1-1; D ambiguous. The V end lost 2 bases, the J end lost 8 bases, and 12 bases lay between the germline ends. The CDR3 sequence is 12 residues long. Germline CDR1 reads GTSNPN; CDR2 reads SVGIG (reference sequence).

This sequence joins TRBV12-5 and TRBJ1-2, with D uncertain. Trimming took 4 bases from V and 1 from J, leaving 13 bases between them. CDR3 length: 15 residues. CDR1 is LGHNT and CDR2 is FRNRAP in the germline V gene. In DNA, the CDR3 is TGTGCTAGTGGTTCCGGGGAAGGTTTTAACTATGGCTACACCTTC. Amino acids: CASGSGEGFNYGYTF.

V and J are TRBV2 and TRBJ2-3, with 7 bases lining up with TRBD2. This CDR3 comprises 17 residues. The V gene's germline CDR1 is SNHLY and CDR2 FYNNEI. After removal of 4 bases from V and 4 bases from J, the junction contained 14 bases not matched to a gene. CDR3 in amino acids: CASSGPRAGVFADTQYF. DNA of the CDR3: TGTGCCAGCAGTGGCCCCAGGGCGGGAGTTTTTGCAGATACGCAGTATTTT.

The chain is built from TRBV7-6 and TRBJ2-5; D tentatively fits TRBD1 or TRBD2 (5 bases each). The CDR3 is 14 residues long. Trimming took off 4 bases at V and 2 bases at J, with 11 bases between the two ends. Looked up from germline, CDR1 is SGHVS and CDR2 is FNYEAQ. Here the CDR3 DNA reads TGTGCCAGCAGCTCGTCCTGGGGGCAAGAGACCCAGTACTTC. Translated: CASSSSWGQETQYF. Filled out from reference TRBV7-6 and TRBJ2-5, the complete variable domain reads GAGVSQSPRYKVTKRGQDVALRCDPISGHVSLYWYRQALGQGPEFLTYFNYEAQQDKSGLPNDRFSAERPEGSISTLTIQRTEQRDSAMYRCASSSSWGQETQYFGPGTRLLVL.

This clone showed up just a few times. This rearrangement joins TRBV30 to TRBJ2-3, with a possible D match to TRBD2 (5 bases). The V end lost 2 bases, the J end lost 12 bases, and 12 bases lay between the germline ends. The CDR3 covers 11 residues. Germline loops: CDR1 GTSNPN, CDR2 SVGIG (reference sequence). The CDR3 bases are TGTGCCTGGAGTAAGGGAGAACGACAGTATTTT. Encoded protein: CAWSKGERQYF.

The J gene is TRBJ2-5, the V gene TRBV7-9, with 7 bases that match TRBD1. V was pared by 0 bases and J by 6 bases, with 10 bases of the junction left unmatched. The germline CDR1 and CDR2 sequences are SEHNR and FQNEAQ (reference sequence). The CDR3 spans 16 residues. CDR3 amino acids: CASSLAGQGVLQTQYF. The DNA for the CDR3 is TGTGCCAGCAGCTTAGCCGGCCAGGGGGTCCTACAGACCCAGTACTTC.

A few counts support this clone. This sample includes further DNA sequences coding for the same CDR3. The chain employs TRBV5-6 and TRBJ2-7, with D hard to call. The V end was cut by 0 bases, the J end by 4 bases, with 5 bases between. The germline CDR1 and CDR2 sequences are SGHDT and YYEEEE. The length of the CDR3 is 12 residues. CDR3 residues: CASSLARYEQYF. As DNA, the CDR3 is TGTGCCAGCAGCTTGGCCAGGTACGAGCAGTACTTC.

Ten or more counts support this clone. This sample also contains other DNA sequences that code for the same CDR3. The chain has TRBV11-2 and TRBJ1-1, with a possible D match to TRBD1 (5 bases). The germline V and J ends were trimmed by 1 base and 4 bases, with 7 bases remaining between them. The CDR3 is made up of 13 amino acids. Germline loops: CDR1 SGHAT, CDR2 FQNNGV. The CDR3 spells CASSLVGGTEAFF. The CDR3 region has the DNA TGTGCCAGCAGCTTAGTGGGGGGCACTGAAGCTTTCTTT.

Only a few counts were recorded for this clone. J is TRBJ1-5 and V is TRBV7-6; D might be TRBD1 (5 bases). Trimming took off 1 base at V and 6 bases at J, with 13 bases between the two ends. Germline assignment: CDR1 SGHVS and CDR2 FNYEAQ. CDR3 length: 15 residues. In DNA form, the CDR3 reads TGTGCCAGCAGCTTAGGGCAGGGTGATGGTCAGCCCCAGCATTTT. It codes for CASSLGQGDGQPQHF.

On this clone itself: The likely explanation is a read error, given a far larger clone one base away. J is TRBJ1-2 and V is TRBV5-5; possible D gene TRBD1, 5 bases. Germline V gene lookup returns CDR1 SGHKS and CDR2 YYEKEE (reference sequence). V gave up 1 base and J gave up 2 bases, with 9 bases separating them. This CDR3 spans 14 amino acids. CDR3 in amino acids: CASSLTRENYGYTF. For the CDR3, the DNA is TGTGCCAGCAGCTTGACCAGGGAGAACTATGGCTACACCTTC.

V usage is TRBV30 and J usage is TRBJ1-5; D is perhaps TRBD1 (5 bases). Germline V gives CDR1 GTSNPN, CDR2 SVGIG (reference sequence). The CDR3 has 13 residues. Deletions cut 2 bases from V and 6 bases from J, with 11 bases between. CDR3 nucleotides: TGTGCCTGGAGTCTCAGGGAAATTCAGCCCCAGCATTTT. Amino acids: CAWSLREIQPQHF.

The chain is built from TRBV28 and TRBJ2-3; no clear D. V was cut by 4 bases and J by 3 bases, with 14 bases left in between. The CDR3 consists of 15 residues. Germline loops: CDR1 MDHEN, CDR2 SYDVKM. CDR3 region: CASSSPQAWTDTQYF. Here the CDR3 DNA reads TGTGCCAGCAGTTCCCCCCAAGCCTGGACAGATACGCAGTATTTT.

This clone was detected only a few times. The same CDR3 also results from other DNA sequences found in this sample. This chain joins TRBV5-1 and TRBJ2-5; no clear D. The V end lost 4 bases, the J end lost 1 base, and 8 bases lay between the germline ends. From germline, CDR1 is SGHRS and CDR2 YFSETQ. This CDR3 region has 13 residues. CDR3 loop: CASSPGSQETQYF. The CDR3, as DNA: TGCGCCAGCAGCCCCGGATCCCAAGAGACCCAGTACTTC. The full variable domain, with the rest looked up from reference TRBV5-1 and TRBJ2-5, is KAGVTQTPRYLIKTRGQQVTLSCSPISGHRSVSWYQQTPGQGLQFLFEYFSETQRNKGNFPGRFSGRQFSNSRSEMNVSTLELGDSALYLCASSPGSQETQYFGPGTRLLVL.

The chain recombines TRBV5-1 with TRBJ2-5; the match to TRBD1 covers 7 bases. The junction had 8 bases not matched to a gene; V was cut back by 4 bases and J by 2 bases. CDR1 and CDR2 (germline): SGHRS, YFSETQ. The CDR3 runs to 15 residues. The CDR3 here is CASSMIPGGQETQYF. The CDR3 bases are TGCGCCAGCAGCATGATCCCAGGGGGTCAAGAGACCCAGTACTTC.

The CDR3 protein is CASSADRVGTGELFF. CDR3 bases: TGTGCCAGCAGTGCGGACAGGGTGGGCACCGGGGAGCTGTTTTTT. This rearrangement joins TRBV2 to TRBJ2-2, with TRBD1 matching 8 bases. With 4 bases clipped from V and 4 bases from J, the junction kept 5 bases outside the gene matches. The CDR3 spans 15 residues. The V gene's germline CDR1 is SNHLY and CDR2 FYNNEI.

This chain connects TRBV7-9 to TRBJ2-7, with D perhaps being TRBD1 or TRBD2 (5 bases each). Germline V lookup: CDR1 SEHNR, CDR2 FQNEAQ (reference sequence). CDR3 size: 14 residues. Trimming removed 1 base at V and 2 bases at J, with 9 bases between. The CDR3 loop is CASSLGDPTYEQYF. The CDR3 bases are TGTGCCAGCAGCTTAGGGGACCCTACCTACGAGCAGTACTTC.

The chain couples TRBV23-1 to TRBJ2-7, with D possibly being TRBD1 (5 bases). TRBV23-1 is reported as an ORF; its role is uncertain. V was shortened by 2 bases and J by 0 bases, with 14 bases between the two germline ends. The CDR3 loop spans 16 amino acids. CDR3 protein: CASSQIPGHPSYEQYF. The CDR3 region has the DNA TGCGCCAGCAGTCAAATCCCCGGACATCCCTCCTACGAGCAGTACTTC.